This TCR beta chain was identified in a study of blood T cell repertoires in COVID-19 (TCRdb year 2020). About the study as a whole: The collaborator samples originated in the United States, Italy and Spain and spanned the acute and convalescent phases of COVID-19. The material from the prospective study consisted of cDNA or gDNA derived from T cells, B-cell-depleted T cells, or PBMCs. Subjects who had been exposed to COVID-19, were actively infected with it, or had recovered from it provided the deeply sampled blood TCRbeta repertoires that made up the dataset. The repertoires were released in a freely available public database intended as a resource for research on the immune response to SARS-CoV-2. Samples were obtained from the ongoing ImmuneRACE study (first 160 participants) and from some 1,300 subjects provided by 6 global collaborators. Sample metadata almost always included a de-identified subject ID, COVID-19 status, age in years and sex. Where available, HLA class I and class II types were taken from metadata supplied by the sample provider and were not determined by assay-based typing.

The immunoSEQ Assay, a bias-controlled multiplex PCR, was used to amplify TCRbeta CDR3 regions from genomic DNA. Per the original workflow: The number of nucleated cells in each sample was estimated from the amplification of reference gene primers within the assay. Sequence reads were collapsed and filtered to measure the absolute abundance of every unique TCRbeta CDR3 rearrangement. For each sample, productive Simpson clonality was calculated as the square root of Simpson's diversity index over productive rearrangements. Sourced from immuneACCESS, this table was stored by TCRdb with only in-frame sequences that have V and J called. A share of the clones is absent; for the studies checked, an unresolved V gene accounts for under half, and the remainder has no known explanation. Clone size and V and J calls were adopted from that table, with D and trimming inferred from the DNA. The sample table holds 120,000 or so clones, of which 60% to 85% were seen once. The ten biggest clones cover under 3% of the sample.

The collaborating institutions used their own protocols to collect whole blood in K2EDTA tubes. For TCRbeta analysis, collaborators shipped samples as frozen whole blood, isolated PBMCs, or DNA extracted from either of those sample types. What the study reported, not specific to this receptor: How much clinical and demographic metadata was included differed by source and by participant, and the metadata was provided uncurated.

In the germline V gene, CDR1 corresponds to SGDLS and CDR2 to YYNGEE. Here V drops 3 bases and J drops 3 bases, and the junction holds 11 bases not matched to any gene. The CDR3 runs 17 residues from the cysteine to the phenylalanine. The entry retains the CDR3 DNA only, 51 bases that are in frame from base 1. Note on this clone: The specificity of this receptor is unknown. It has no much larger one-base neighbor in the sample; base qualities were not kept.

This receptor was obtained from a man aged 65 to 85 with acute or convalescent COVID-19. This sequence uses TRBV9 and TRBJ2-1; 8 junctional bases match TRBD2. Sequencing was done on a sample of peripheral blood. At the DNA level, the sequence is TGTGCCAGCAGCGAGGCCCGTACTAGCGGTGACTACAATGAGCAGTTCTTC. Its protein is CASSEARTSGDYNEQFF. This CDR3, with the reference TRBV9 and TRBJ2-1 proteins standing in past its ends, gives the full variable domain DSGVTQTPKHLITATGQRVTLRCSPRSGDLSVYWYQQSLDQGLQFLIQYYNGEERAKGNILERFSAQQFPDLHSELNLSSLELGDSALYFCASSEARTSGDYNEQFFGPGTRLTVL.